This TCR beta chain was profiled in a study of shared clonotypes between healthy human individuals. In regard to this clone: Its specificity is unknown.

Study-level results: It was anticipated that sequencing depth would influence how many clonotypes donors shared.

The V end lost 5 bases, the J end lost 5 bases, and 18 bases lay between the germline ends. The CDR3 covers 15 residues. Germline values: CDR1 SGHTA, CDR2 FQGNSA. Sequencing was performed with immunoSEQ multiplex PCR; in TCRdb, only in-frame clones are kept and a portion is missing. Here the sample spans about 1 million clones, 78% being singletons. Every contributor of samples was a Caucasian grown-up residing in Nashville, Tennessee. The gene calls are TRBV7-2 and TRBJ2-5; D is perhaps TRBD1 (7 bases). The source of this sequence is a man aged 18 to 35 in good health. Some clones in this sample may be carry-over from other donors' samples. Sequencing was performed on memory CD4+ T cells from PBMCs. Subset noted: CD45RA-negative fraction. CDR3 sequence: CASSPIRGAGETQYF. CDR3 nucleotides: TGTGCCAGCAGCCCTATCAGGGGGGCTGGTGAGACCCAGTACTTC.